The rows below give T cell receptor beta chains drawn from one sample of a study of T cell changes during pregnancy in multiple sclerosis. The data were produced by immunoSEQ multiplex PCR, yet TCRdb's version contains in-frame clones alone and is incomplete. Among some 13,000 clones listed, roughly nine tenths were seen once. This specimen consisted of CD8+ T cells from peripheral blood mononuclear cells, obtained in the second trimester of pregnancy. These receptors were collected from a female donor in good health, enrolled as a control in a pregnancy study. Both conserved end residues are part of each CDR3. A D gene is named only where the DNA matches it firmly. Size tells how often a clone was seen (once, few, many) or the class of an expanded clone, and some rows leave it out.

TRBJ2-5 15 TRBV27 . TRBD2 CASSPLAGGGETQYF TGTGCCAGCAGTCCATTAGCGGGAGGGGGGGAGACCCAGTACTTC
TRBJ2-3 16 TRBV9 once TRBD2 CASSASLAGGEDTQYF TGTGCCAGCAGCGCCTCACTAGCGGGGGGCGAGGATACGCAGTATTTT
TRBJ1-1 14 TRBV13 . TRBD1 CASSTNTGVTEAFF TGTGCCAGCAGCACAAACACAGGGGTCACTGAAGCTTTCTTT
TRBJ2-1 9 TRBV19 few . CAELWEQFF TGTGCCGAACTTTGGGAGCAGTTCTTC
TRBJ1-2 18 TRBV5-1 . . CASSLAVKALGPNYGYTF TGCGCCAGCAGCTTGGCCGTAAAGGCCCTTGGGCCTAACTATGGCTACACCTTC
TRBJ2-1 18 TRBV9 . TRBD2 CASSPRRTSGSSYNEQFF TGTGCCAGCAGCCCGCGCCGGACTAGCGGGAGCTCCTACAATGAGCAGTTCTTC
TRBJ1-6 15 TRBV27 . . CASSLTAQGGSPLHF TGTGCCAGCAGTTTAACAGCGCAAGGAGGTTCACCCCTCCACTTT
TRBJ1-6 19 TRBV9 . . CASSGHRSRKGSYNSPLHF TGTGCCAGCAGCGGACACAGGTCCCGGAAAGGCTCCTATAATTCACCCCTCCACTTT
TRBJ2-5 15 TRBV18 . TRBD2 CASSPGLAGEETQYF TGTGCCAGCTCACCCGGACTAGCGGGGGAAGAGACCCAGTACTTC
TRBJ1-4 16 TRBV4-3 . . CASSQDEGSMGEKLFF TGCGCCAGCAGCCAAGATGAGGGTTCTATGGGGGAAAAACTGTTTTTT
TRBJ2-1 15 TRBV27 . TRBD1 CASSPTGQGYWEQFF TGTGCCAGCAGTCCGACGGGACAGGGGTATTGGGAGCAGTTCTTC
TRBJ2-1 19 TRBV7-8 . TRBD2 CASTPGVASGSRRYNEQFF TGTGCCAGCACCCCGGGGGTCGCGAGCGGGAGTCGCCGCTACAATGAGCAGTTCTTC
TRBJ1-2 14 TRBV27 few . CASSFGGGFYGYTF TGTGCCAGCAGTTTCGGGGGGGGGTTCTATGGCTACACCTTC
TRBJ1-5 15 TRBV5-5 once TRBD1 CASRSGTVSNQPQHF TGTGCCAGCAGATCCGGGACAGTTAGCAATCAGCCCCAGCATTTT
TRBJ2-3 22 TRBV21-1 once . CASRPQDGEIAGRLASTDTQYF TGTGCCAGCAGACCACAGGATGGGGAAATAGCGGGCCGTTTGGCAAGCACAGATACGCAGTATTTT
TRBJ2-2 15 TRBV5-1 . . CASSTGQGPTGELFF TGCGCCAGCAGTACCGGCCAGGGGCCCACCGGGGAGCTGTTTTTT
TRBJ2-3 17 TRBV6-1 . TRBD2 CASSEALSGWGTDTQYF TGTGCCAGCAGTGAAGCCCTTAGCGGGTGGGGCACAGATACGCAGTATTTT
TRBJ2-7 12 TRBV29-1 once . CSVESGLDEQYF TGCAGCGTTGAATCCGGGTTGGACGAGCAGTACTTC
TRBJ1-2 13 TRBV14 . TRBD1 CASSEGQTYGYTF TGTGCCAGCAGCGAGGGACAGACCTATGGCTACACCTTC
TRBJ2-7 16 TRBV30 . TRBD1 CAWSLDPGQVHHEQYF TGTGCCTGGAGTCTTGACCCTGGACAGGTTCACCACGAGCAGTACTTC
TRBJ2-5 13 TRBV7-9 . . CASSLGTEETQYF TGTGCCAGCAGCTTAGGGACAGAAGAGACCCAGTACTTC
TRBJ2-1 17 TRBV27 once TRBD2 CASSPTRAGAVYNEQFF TGTGCCAGCAGTCCAACCCGAGCGGGAGCGGTTTACAATGAGCAGTTCTTC
TRBJ2-3 17 TRBV7-8 . . CASSPERAGRSTDTQYF TGTGCCAGCAGCCCAGAGAGGGCGGGTCGAAGCACAGATACGCAGTATTTT
TRBJ1-4 14 TRBV6-6 . . CASRLQGPKEKLFF TGTGCCAGCAGATTACAGGGTCCCAAAGAAAAACTGTTTTTT
TRBJ2-2 16 TRBV25-1 . . CASSEPSGVDTGELFF TGTGCCAGCAGTGAACCCTCCGGGGTCGACACCGGGGAGCTGTTTTTT
TRBJ1-1 17 TRBV14 . . CASSNTQLFRGHTEAFF TGTGCCAGCAGTAATACACAACTTTTTAGGGGCCACACTGAAGCTTTCTTT
TRBJ2-3 13 TRBV12-2 . . CASRSRWTDTQYF TGTGCAAGTCGCTCCCGGTGGACAGATACGCAGTATTTT
TRBJ2-7 14 TRBV5-5 . . CASSWMGADYEQYF TGTGCCAGCAGCTGGATGGGGGCAGACTACGAGCAGTACTTC
TRBJ1-1 16 TRBV28 . TRBD1 CASSLGGQGYDTEAFF TGTGCCAGCAGCCTAGGGGGACAGGGTTACGACACTGAAGCTTTCTTT
TRBJ2-7 16 TRBV11-2 . TRBD1 CASSSSVRWTGYEQYF TGTGCCAGCAGCTCCTCTGTAAGGTGGACAGGGTACGAGCAGTACTTC
TRBJ1-1 14 TRBV4-3 . TRBD1 CASSQASTGSEAFF TGCGCCAGCAGTCAAGCCTCGACAGGGTCTGAAGCTTTCTTT
TRBJ2-1 16 TRBV4-3 . . CASSQDRDFSYNEQFF TGCGCCAGCAGCCAAGACAGGGACTTTTCCTACAATGAGCAGTTCTTC
TRBJ1-1 12 TRBV10-1 few TRBD1 CASSPGGTEAFF TGCGCCAGCAGTCCAGGGGGGACTGAAGCTTTCTTT
TRBJ2-7 14 TRBV25-1 . . CASSQRFSSYEQYF TGTGCCAGCAGTCAGCGGTTTAGCTCCTACGAGCAGTACTTC
TRBJ2-7 15 TRBV7-2 . TRBD1 CASSLAGQGFHEQYF TGTGCCAGCAGCTTGGCGGGACAGGGTTTCCACGAGCAGTACTTC
TRBJ2-7 16 TRBV7-9 . TRBD1 CASSLAVSGQGGEQYF TGTGCCAGCAGCTTAGCTGTTTCGGGACAGGGTGGCGAGCAGTACTTC
TRBJ1-1 16 TRBV2 . . CASSPGGGDMNTEAFF TGTGCCAGCAGTCCCGGGGGGGGAGACATGAACACTGAAGCTTTCTTT
TRBJ1-1 16 TRBV27 . TRBD1 CASSPSTGDLSTEAFF TGTGCCAGCAGCCCCTCGACAGGGGATCTGAGCACTGAAGCTTTCTTT
TRBJ2-1 15 TRBV19 . . CASSILPQGYNEQFF TGTGCCAGTAGTATACTTCCTCAGGGGTACAATGAGCAGTTCTTC
TRBJ2-7 17 TRBV28 . TRBD1 CASSSLPGQASSYEQYF TGTGCCAGCAGTTCGCTGCCGGGACAGGCAAGCTCCTACGAGCAGTACTTC
TRBJ1-1 12 TRBV27 . . CASRTGNTEAFF TGTGCCAGCAGAACGGGGAACACTGAAGCTTTCTTT
TRBJ1-2 12 TRBV14 once TRBD1 CATEDRVHGYTF TGTGCCACTGAGGACAGGGTACATGGCTACACCTTC
TRBJ2-2 14 TRBV10-3 . . CAITAEGGTGELFF TGTGCCATCACCGCAGAGGGAGGTACCGGGGAGCTGTTTTTT
TRBJ2-3 15 TRBV5-6 . TRBD1 CASSFGTGGTDTQYF TGTGCCAGCAGCTTCGGGACAGGGGGCACAGATACGCAGTATTTT
TRBJ2-5 13 TRBV6-5 few . CAVGAAEQETQYF TGTGCCGTAGGGGCGGCAGAACAAGAGACCCAGTACTTC
TRBJ2-1 15 TRBV4-3 once . CASSQEELTYNEQFF TGCGCCAGCAGCCAAGAAGAACTGACTTACAATGAGCAGTTCTTC
TRBJ1-2 15 TRBV7-9 . . CASRGPRVGIYGYTF TGTGCCAGCAGGGGGCCCAGGGTTGGGATCTATGGCTACACCTTC
TRBJ2-7 14 TRBV13 . . CASSPKGHPYEQYF TGTGCCAGCAGCCCGAAGGGACACCCCTACGAGCAGTACTTC
TRBJ2-7 14 TRBV5-4 . TRBD1 CASSWATGDYEQYF TGTGCCAGCAGCTGGGCGACAGGGGACTACGAGCAGTACTTC
TRBJ1-2 11 TRBV4-3 . . CASSLGGGYTF TGCGCCAGCAGCCTCGGCGGAGGCTACACCTTC
TRBJ1-1 15 TRBV19 once TRBD1 CASSPRTGANTEAFF TGTGCCAGTAGTCCCCGGACAGGGGCTAACACTGAAGCTTTCTTT
TRBJ2-7 16 TRBV12-5 . TRBD2 CASGFPRLAGGYEQYF TGTGCTAGTGGTTTTCCACGACTAGCGGGTGGCTACGAGCAGTACTTC
TRBJ1-4 13 TRBV29-1 . . CSGQGYSNEKLFF TGCAGCGGGCAGGGGTACTCTAATGAAAAACTGTTTTTT
TRBJ1-3 15 TRBV5-4 . TRBD1 CASSPDRVSGNTIYF TGTGCCAGCAGTCCGGACAGGGTCTCTGGAAACACCATATATTTT
TRBJ2-7 13 TRBV2 . TRBD1 CASSIGQAYEQYF TGTGCCAGCAGCATAGGACAGGCCTACGAGCAGTACTTC
TRBJ2-5 13 TRBV7-9 . . CASSPEIQETQYF TGTGCCAGCAGCCCCGAGATACAAGAGACCCAGTACTTC
TRBJ1-2 14 TRBV27 . TRBD1 CASSQGQGANGYTF TGTGCCAGCAGTCAAGGACAGGGGGCAAATGGCTACACCTTC
TRBJ2-7 14 TRBV9 . . CASSSGREDYEQYF TGTGCCAGCAGCTCGGGGAGAGAAGACTACGAGCAGTACTTC
TRBJ1-1 13 TRBV19 once . CASSPGVGPEAFF TGTGCCAGTAGTCCCGGGGTCGGCCCTGAAGCTTTCTTT